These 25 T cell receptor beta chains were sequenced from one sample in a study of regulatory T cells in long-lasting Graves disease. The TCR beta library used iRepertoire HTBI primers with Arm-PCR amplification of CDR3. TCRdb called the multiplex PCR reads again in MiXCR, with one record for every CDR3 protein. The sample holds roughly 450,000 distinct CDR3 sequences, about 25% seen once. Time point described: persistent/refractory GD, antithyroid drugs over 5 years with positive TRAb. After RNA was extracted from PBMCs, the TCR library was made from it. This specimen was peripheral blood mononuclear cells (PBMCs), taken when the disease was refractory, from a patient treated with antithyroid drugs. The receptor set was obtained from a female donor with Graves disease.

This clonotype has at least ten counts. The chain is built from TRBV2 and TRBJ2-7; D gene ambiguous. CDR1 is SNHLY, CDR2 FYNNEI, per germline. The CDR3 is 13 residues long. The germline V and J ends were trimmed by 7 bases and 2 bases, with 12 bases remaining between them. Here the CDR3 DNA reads TGTGCCAGCACCCTAGGGCTAGCCTACGAGCAGTACTTC. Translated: CASTLGLAYEQYF.

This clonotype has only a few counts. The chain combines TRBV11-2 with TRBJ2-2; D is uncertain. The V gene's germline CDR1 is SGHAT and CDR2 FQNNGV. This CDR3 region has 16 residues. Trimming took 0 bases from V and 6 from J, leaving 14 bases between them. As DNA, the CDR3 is TGTGCCAGCAGCTTAGATGTGGTGGCCACTTCCGGGGAGCTGTTTTTT. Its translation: CASSLDVVATSGELFF.

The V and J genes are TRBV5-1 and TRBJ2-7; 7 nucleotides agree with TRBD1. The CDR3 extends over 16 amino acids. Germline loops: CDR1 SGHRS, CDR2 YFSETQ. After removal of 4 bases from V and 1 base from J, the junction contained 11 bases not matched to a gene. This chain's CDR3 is CASSPSPGQPSYEQYF. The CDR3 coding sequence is TGCGCCAGCAGCCCGAGCCCGGGACAGCCATCCTACGAGCAGTACTTC.

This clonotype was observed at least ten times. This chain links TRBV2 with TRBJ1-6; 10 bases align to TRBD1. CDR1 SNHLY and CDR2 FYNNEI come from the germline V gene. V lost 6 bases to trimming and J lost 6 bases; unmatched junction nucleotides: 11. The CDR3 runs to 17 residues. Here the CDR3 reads CASSLRTGGIGNSPLHF. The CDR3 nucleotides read TGTGCCAGCAGCCTACGGACAGGGGGAATCGGTAATTCACCCCTCCACTTT.

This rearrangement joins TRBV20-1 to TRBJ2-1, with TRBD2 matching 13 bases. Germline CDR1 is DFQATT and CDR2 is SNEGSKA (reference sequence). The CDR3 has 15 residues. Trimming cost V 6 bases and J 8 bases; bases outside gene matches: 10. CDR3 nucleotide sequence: TGCAGTGCCCTAGGGGGACTAGCGGGAAACGATGAGCAGTTCTTC. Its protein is CSALGGLAGNDEQFF.

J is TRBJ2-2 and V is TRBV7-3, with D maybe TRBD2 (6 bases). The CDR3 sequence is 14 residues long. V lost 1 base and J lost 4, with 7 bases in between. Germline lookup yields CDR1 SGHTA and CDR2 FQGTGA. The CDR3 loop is CASSLKAGTGELFF. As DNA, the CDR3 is TGTGCCAGCAGCTTAAAAGCGGGCACCGGGGAGCTGTTTTTT.

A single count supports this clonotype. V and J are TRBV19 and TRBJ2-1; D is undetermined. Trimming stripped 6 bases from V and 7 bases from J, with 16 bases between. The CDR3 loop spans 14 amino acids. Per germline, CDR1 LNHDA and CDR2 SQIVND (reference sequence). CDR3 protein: CASRINSGRNEQFF. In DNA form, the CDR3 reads TGTGCCAGTAGGATAAATTCCGGTAGAAATGAGCAGTTCTTC. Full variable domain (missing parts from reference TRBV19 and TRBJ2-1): DGGITQSPKYLFRKEGQNVTLSCEQNLNHDAMYWYRQDPGQGLRLIYYSQIVNDFQKGDIAEGYSVSREKKESFPLTVTSAQKNPTAFYLCASRINSGRNEQFFGPGTRLTVL.

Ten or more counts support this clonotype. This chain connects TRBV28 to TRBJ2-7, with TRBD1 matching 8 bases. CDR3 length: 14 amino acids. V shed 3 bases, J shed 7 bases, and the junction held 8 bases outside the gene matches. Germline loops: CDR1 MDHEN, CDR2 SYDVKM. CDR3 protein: CASSFQGARGEQYF. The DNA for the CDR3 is TGTGCCAGCAGTTTTCAGGGGGCTCGGGGGGAGCAGTACTTC. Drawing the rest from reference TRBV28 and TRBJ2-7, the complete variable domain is DVKVTQSSRYLVKRTGEKVFLECVQDMDHENMFWYRQDPGLGLRLIYFSYDVKMKEKGDIPEGYSVSREKKERFSLILESASTNQTSMYLCASSFQGARGEQYFGPGTRLTVT.

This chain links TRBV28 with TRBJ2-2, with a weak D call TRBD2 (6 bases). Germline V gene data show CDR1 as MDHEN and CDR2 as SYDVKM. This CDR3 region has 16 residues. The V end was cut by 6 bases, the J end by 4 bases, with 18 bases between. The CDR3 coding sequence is TGTGCCAGCAGCCTGCGGGCGGGGCCGGTCACCGGGGAGCTGTTTTTT. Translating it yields CASSLRAGPVTGELFF.

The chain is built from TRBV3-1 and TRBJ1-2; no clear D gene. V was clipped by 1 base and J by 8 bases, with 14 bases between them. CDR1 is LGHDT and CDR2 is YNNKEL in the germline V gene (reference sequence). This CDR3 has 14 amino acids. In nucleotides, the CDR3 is TGTGCCAGCAGCCAAGGGAGATTACCGGGAGGCTACACCTTC. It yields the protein CASSQGRLPGGYTF.

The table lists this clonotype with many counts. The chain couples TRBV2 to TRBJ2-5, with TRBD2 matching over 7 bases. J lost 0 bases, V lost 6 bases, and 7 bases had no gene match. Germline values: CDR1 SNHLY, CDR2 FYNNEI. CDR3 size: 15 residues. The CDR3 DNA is TGTGCCAGCAGGGGGTCGGGAGGTAACCAAGAGACCCAGTACTTC. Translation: CASRGSGGNQETQYF.

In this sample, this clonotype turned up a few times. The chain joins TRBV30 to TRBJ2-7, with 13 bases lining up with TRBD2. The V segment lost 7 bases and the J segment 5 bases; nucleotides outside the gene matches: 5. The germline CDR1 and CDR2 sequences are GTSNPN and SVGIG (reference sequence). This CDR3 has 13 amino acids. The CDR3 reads CASRTSGSNEQYF. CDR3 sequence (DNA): TGTGCCTCGAGGACTAGCGGGAGTAACGAGCAGTACTTC.

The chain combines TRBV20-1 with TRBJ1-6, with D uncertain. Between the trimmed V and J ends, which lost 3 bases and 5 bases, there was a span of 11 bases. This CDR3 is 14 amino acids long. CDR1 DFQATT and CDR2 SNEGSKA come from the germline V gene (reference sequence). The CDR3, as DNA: TGCAGTGCTAGCGCGGGAATGGATAATTCACCCCTCCACTTT. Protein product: CSASAGMDNSPLHF.

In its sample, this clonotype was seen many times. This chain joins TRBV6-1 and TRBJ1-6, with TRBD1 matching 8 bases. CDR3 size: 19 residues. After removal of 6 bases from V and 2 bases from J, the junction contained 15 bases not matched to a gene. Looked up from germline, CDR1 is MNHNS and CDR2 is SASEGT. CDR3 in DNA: TGTGCCAGCAGGACCTCCGGACAGGGAGGAAGAACCTATAATTCACCCCTCCACTTT. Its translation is CASRTSGQGGRTYNSPLHF.

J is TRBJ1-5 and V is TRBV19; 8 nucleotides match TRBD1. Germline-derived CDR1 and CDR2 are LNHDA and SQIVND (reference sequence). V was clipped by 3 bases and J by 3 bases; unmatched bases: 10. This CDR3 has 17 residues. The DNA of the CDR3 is TGTGCCAGTAGTATTGGGACAGGAACGTGGTACAATCAGCCCCAGCATTTT. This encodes CASSIGTGTWYNQPQHF. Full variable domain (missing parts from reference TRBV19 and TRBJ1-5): DGGITQSPKYLFRKEGQNVTLSCEQNLNHDAMYWYRQDPGQGLRLIYYSQIVNDFQKGDIAEGYSVSREKKESFPLTVTSAQKNPTAFYLCASSIGTGTWYNQPQHFGDGTRLSIL.

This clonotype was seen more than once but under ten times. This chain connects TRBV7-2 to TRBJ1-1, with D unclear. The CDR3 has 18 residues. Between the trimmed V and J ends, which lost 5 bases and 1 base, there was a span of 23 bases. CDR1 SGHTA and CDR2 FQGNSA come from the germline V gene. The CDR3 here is CASSRSRAPTVRNTEAFF. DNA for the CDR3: TGTGCCAGCAGCCGAAGTCGGGCTCCCACAGTTCGGAACACTGAAGCTTTCTTT.

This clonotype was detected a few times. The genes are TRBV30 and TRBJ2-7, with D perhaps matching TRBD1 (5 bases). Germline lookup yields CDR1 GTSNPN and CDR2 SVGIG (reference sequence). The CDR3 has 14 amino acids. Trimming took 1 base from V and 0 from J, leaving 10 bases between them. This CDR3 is CAWSADRVSYEQYF. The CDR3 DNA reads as TGTGCCTGGAGTGCCGACAGAGTCTCCTACGAGCAGTACTTC.

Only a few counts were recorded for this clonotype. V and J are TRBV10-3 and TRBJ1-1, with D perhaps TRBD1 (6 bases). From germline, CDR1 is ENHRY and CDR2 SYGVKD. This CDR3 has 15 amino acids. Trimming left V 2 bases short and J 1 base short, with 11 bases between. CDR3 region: CAISEAGDENTEAFF. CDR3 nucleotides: TGTGCCATCAGTGAGGCAGGGGATGAGAACACTGAAGCTTTCTTT.

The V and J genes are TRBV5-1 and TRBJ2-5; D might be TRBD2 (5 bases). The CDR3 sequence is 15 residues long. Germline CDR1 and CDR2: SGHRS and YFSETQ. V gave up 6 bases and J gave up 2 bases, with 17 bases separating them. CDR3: CASTPGNGIQETQYF. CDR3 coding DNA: TGCGCCAGCACCCCGGGAAACGGGATACAAGAGACCCAGTACTTC. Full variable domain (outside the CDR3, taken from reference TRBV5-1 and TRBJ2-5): KAGVTQTPRYLIKTRGQQVTLSCSPISGHRSVSWYQQTPGQGLQFLFEYFSETQRNKGNFPGRFSGRQFSNSRSEMNVSTLELGDSALYLCASTPGNGIQETQYFGPGTRLLVL.

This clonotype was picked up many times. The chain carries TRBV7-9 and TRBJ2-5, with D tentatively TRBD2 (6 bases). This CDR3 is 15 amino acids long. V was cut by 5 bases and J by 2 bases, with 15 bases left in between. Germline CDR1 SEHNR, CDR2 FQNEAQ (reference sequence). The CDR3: CASSMEGRPQETQYF. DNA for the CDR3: TGTGCCAGCAGCATGGAGGGGAGGCCACAAGAGACCCAGTACTTC.

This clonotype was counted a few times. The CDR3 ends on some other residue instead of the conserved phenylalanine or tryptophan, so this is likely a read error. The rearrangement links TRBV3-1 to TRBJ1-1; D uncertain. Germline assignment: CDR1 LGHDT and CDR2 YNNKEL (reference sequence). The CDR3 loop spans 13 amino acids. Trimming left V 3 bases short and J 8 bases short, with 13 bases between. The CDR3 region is CASSQADPREAFL. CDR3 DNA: TGTGCCAGCAGCCAGGCGGACCCCAGGGAAGCTTTCCTT.

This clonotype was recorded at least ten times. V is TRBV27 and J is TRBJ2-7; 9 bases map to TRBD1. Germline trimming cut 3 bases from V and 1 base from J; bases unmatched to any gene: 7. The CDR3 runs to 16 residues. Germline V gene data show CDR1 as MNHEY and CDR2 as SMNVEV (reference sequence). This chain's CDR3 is CASSLDQQGASYEQYF. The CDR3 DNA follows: TGTGCCAGCAGTTTGGACCAACAGGGGGCATCCTACGAGCAGTACTTC.

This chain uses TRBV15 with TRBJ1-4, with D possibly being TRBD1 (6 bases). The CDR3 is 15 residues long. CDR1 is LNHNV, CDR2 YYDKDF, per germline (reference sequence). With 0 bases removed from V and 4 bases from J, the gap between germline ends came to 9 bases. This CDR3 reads CATSRETGLNEKLFF. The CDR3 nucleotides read TGTGCCACCAGCAGAGAGACAGGTCTTAATGAAAAACTGTTTTTT.

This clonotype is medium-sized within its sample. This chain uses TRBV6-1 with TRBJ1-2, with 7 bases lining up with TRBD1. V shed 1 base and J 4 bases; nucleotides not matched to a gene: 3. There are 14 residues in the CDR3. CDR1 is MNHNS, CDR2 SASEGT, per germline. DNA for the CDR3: TGTGCCAGCAGTGAAGACGCAGGGGGCTATGGCTACACCTTC. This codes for CASSEDAGGYGYTF.

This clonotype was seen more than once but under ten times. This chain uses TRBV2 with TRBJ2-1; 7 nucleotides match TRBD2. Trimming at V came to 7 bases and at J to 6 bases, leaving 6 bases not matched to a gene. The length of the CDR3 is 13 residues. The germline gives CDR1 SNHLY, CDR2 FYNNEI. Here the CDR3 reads CASMAGEVNEQFF. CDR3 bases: TGTGCCAGCATGGCGGGAGAGGTCAATGAGCAGTTCTTC.